The 24 T cell receptor beta chains reported below all come from one sample, sequenced in a study of T cell responses to AZD1222 COVID-19 vaccine. Libraries were prepared by immunoSEQ multiplex PCR; TCRdb keeps only in-frame clonotypes and omits some of them. The table records tens of thousands of clones, approximately 87% of them present only once. Specimen: peripheral blood, collected 28 days after the second AZD1222 dose. The receptors originated from an adult who received the AZD1222 COVID-19 vaccine.

CDR3 in amino acids: CASRGHRGPGGNQPQHF. DNA for the CDR3: TGTGCCAGCAGGGGTCACAGGGGGCCCGGGGGCAATCAGCCCCAGCATTTT. The chain links TRBV2 to TRBJ1-5, with 9 bases lining up with TRBD1. V was clipped by 6 bases and J by 2 bases; unmatched bases: 11. From germline, CDR1 is SNHLY and CDR2 FYNNEI. This CDR3 spans 17 amino acids.

This clone was seen a single time. V gene TRBV5-6 combines with J gene TRBJ2-1, with D possibly being TRBD1 or TRBD2 (5 bases each). CDR1 SGHDT and CDR2 YYEEEE come from the germline V gene. V was shortened by 4 bases and J by 6 bases, with 17 bases between the two germline ends. This CDR3 has 15 residues. CDR3 sequence (DNA): TGTGCCAGCAGCCGGGACCTCGCCAGGGCCAATGAGCAGTTCTTC. This sequence encodes CASSRDLARANEQFF.

V and J are TRBV15 and TRBJ1-2; a weak D match, TRBD1 (5 bases). The CDR3 length is 16 residues. Germline V CDR1 and CDR2: LNHNV, YYDKDF (reference sequence). V shed 2 bases and J shed 2 bases, with 15 bases lying between them. The CDR3 here is CATSRKGEGENYGYTF. CDR3 in DNA: TGTGCCACCAGCAGAAAAGGGGAGGGTGAAAACTATGGCTACACCTTC.

The chain combines TRBV7-9 with TRBJ1-2, with a tentative D call TRBD1 (5 bases). CDR1 is SEHNR, CDR2 FQNEAQ, per germline (reference sequence). Trimming left V 5 bases short and J 4 bases short, with 14 bases between. This CDR3 is 14 amino acids long. The CDR3 reads CASSPTGPSYGYTF. The CDR3 DNA is TGTGCCAGCAGCCCCACGGGACCCAGCTATGGCTACACCTTC.

This chain connects TRBV28 to TRBJ1-4, with D possibly being TRBD1 (6 bases). The CDR3 is 15 amino acids. In germline, CDR1 is MDHEN, CDR2 SYDVKM. V was shortened by 3 bases and J by 5 bases, with 13 bases between the two germline ends. The CDR3 here is CASSFFGQMNEKLFF. Written as DNA, the CDR3 is TGTGCCAGCAGTTTTTTTGGACAGATGAATGAAAAACTGTTTTTT. Combining the CDR3 with reference TRBV28 and TRBJ1-4 gives the whole variable domain DVKVTQSSRYLVKRTGEKVFLECVQDMDHENMFWYRQDPGLGLRLIYFSYDVKMKEKGDIPEGYSVSREKKERFSLILESASTNQTSMYLCASSFFGQMNEKLFFGSGTQLSVL.

The V gene is TRBV28, the J gene TRBJ1-5, with D perhaps TRBD1 (5 bases). The CDR3 extends over 15 amino acids. The germline V and J ends were trimmed by 2 bases and 7 bases, with 15 bases remaining between them. Germline CDR1 reads MDHEN; CDR2 reads SYDVKM. CDR3 residues: CASSLLGGSVQPQHF. For the CDR3, the DNA is TGTGCCAGCAGTTTACTGGGGGGGAGCGTCCAGCCCCAGCATTTT. The variable domain in full, completed from reference TRBV28 and TRBJ1-5, reads DVKVTQSSRYLVKRTGEKVFLECVQDMDHENMFWYRQDPGLGLRLIYFSYDVKMKEKGDIPEGYSVSREKKERFSLILESASTNQTSMYLCASSLLGGSVQPQHFGDGTRLSIL.

The chain combines TRBV3-1 (or the pseudogene TRBV3-2) with TRBJ2-7; no firm D call. CDR1 and CDR2 (germline): LGHDT, YNNKEL (reference sequence). The CDR3 is 14 amino acids. The V gene lost 3 bases and the J gene lost 2 bases, with 11 bases spanning the gap. The CDR3 loop is CASSQSGGPYEQYF. DNA for the CDR3: TGTGCCAGCAGCCAGTCAGGTGGACCCTACGAGCAGTACTTC.

Written as DNA, the CDR3 is TGTGCCAGCAGCCAAAACGACCAACAGTACACTGAAGCTTTCTTT. Residues: CASSQNDQQYTEAFF. The rearrangement uses TRBV7-2 and TRBJ1-1; D ambiguous. The CDR3 runs to 15 residues. Deletions cut 5 bases from V and 3 bases from J, with 16 bases between. Germline V CDR1 and CDR2: SGHTA, FQGNSA. Drawing the rest from reference TRBV7-2 and TRBJ1-1, the complete variable domain is GAGVSQSPSNKVTEKGKDVELRCDPISGHTALYWYRQSLGQGLEFLIYFQGNSAPDKSGLPSDRFSAERTGGSVSTLTIQRTQQEDSAVYLCASSQNDQQYTEAFFGQGTRLTVV.

The V and J genes are TRBV6-2 or TRBV6-3 and TRBJ1-2; D uncertain. The ends were cut back, 5 bases at V and 4 bases at J, with 14 bases in the middle. The CDR3 length is 14 residues. The germline gives CDR1 MNHEY, CDR2 SVGEGT. The CDR3 nucleotides read TGTGCCAGCAGTAATTACAGAGAGCTCTATGGCTACACCTTC. Translated, it gives CASSNYRELYGYTF.

The chain links TRBV9 to TRBJ2-7, with 10 bases lining up with TRBD1. CDR1 is SGDLS, CDR2 YYNGEE, per germline. The J segment lost 11 bases and the V segment lost 3 bases, leaving 11 bases of the junction unmatched. The CDR3 spans 14 residues. CDR3 coding DNA: TGTGCCAGCAGCGCATCCGGGACAGGGGTTGGTGAGTACTTC. It specifies CASSASGTGVGEYF.

This chain connects TRBV18 to TRBJ1-1, with D maybe TRBD1 (5 bases). Per germline, CDR1 KGHSH and CDR2 LQKENI. Trimming removed 0 bases at V and 0 bases at J, with 5 bases between. This CDR3 comprises 14 residues. CDR3 DNA sequence: TGTGCCAGCTCACCACCAGGGGTGAACACTGAAGCTTTCTTT. It codes for CASSPPGVNTEAFF.

The chain joins TRBV7-2 to TRBJ1-2; 7 nucleotides match TRBD1. The CDR3 is 13 residues long. Germline V gives CDR1 SGHTA, CDR2 FQGNSA. Trimming at V came to 5 bases and at J to 3 bases, leaving 3 bases not matched to a gene. CDR3 loop: CASSRDSDYGYTF. For the CDR3, the DNA is TGTGCCAGCAGCCGGGACAGCGACTATGGCTACACCTTC.

The chain carries TRBV9 and TRBJ1-2; D is unclear. V lost 0 bases and J 5 bases, leaving 14 bases between the germline ends. The CDR3 covers 15 residues. From germline, CDR1 is SGDLS and CDR2 YYNGEE. DNA for the CDR3: TGTGCCAGCAGCGTAGTACCCCTCAACGATTATGGCTACACCTTC. It codes for CASSVVPLNDYGYTF.

This chain links TRBV6-5 with TRBJ1-4; no reliable D call. The CDR3 is 12 amino acids. The V end was cut by 5 bases, the J end by 8 bases, with 9 bases between. Germline values: CDR1 MNHEY, CDR2 SVGAGI. Here the CDR3 DNA reads TGTGCCAGCAGTCGCAATTTGGAAAAACTGTTTTTT. It translates to CASSRNLEKLFF.

V is TRBV28 and J is TRBJ2-3; 8 bases are a match to TRBD2. Germline V CDR1 and CDR2: MDHEN, SYDVKM. J was trimmed by 2 bases and V by 6 bases; bases with no gene match: 10. This CDR3 has 16 amino acids. CDR3: CASSSWGRGDTDTQYF. The CDR3 DNA is TGTGCCAGCAGCTCATGGGGGCGGGGGGACACAGATACGCAGTATTTT.

V is TRBV7-8 and J is TRBJ2-2; D unresolved. Germline V lookup: CDR1 SGHVS, CDR2 FQNEAQ. This CDR3 is 15 amino acids long. With 5 bases removed from V and 0 bases from J, the gap between germline ends came to 10 bases. The CDR3, as DNA: TGTGCCAGCAGCGTCCGGGCCCCGAACACCGGGGAGCTGTTTTTT. As protein: CASSVRAPNTGELFF.

The chain links TRBV7-3 to TRBJ2-7; D is ambiguous. V lost 2 bases and J 3 bases, leaving 11 bases between the germline ends. The CDR3 consists of 14 residues. Germline-derived CDR1 and CDR2 are SGHTA and FQGTGA. The chain's CDR3 is CASSLGDRVYEQYF. CDR3 in DNA: TGTGCCAGCAGCTTAGGTGACCGGGTCTACGAGCAGTACTTC. The full variable domain, with the rest looked up from reference TRBV7-3 and TRBJ2-7, is GAGVSQTPSNKVTEKGKYVELRCDPISGHTALYWYRQSLGQGPEFLIYFQGTGAADDSGLPNDRFFAVRPEGSVSTLKIQRTERGDSAVYLCASSLGDRVYEQYFGPGTRLTVT.

This chain uses TRBV25-1 with TRBJ1-6, with 11 positions matching TRBD1. The junction had 5 bases not matched to a gene; V was cut back by 6 bases and J by 10 bases. Germline V gene data show CDR1 as MGHDK and CDR2 as SYGVNS. The CDR3 length is 14 residues. The CDR3 DNA is TGTGCCAGCAGGACGAGGACAGGGGGCTCACCCCTCCACTTT. Its translation is CASRTRTGGSPLHF.

The chain combines TRBV5-5 with TRBJ2-6; D not certain. Germline loops: CDR1 SGHKS, CDR2 YYEKEE (reference sequence). This CDR3 has 15 amino acids. V shed 1 base and J shed 1 base, with 6 bases lying between them. The CDR3 bases are TGTGCCAGCAGCTTGTGGGGTTCTGGGGCCAACGTCCTGACTTTC. Translating it yields CASSLWGSGANVLTF. Variable domain in full (rest from reference TRBV5-5 and TRBJ2-6): DAGVTQSPTHLIKTRGQQVTLRCSPISGHKSVSWYQQVLGQGPQFIFQYYEKEERGRGNFPDRFSARQFPNYSSELNVNALLLGDSALYLCASSLWGSGANVLTFGAGSRLTVL.

This rearrangement joins TRBV18 to TRBJ1-1, with D unclear. The CDR3 is 15 amino acids. Germline V gives CDR1 KGHSH, CDR2 LQKENI. Trimming removed 0 bases from V and 0 bases from J, with 8 bases in between. The CDR3 sequence is CASSPPGSLNTEAFF. CDR3 nucleotide sequence: TGTGCCAGCTCACCACCGGGCAGTCTGAACACTGAAGCTTTCTTT.

The genes are TRBV18 and TRBJ2-7; TRBD1 aligns across 8 bases. Germline loops: CDR1 KGHSH, CDR2 LQKENI. The trim removed 5 bases at V and 7 bases at J, leaving 13 bases unmatched. The CDR3 is made up of 15 amino acids. The CDR3 DNA follows: TGTGCCAGCTCAAGTTTAGGGGCAGGGGGCGAGGAGCAGTACTTC. Translated: CASSSLGAGGEEQYF.

The gene calls are TRBV5-8 and TRBJ1-6; unclear D gene. This CDR3 spans 14 amino acids. Germline CDR1 is SGHTS and CDR2 is YDEGEE. The V gene lost 0 bases and the J gene lost 7 bases, with 8 bases spanning the gap. In DNA, the CDR3 is TGTGCCAGCAGCTTGGTACAGCTCAATTCACCCCTCCACTTT. Amino acid sequence: CASSLVQLNSPLHF.

This chain links TRBV2 with TRBJ2-5; D is uncertain. Germline V gene sequence: CDR1 SNHLY, CDR2 FYNNEI. The CDR3 consists of 11 residues. Trimming stripped 11 bases from V and 3 bases from J, with 10 bases between. The CDR3 region is CAGTIKETQYF. The CDR3 DNA follows: TGTGCCGGAACAATAAAAGAGACCCAGTACTTC.

The chain carries TRBV6-2 or TRBV6-3 and TRBJ1-2, with TRBD1 identical over 7 bases. V lost 0 bases, J lost 4 bases, and 5 bases stayed unmatched. The CDR3 is 15 amino acids. Germline V lookup: CDR1 MNHEY, CDR2 SVGEGT. The CDR3 protein is CASSYSPGQSYGYTF. CDR3 bases: TGTGCCAGCAGTTACTCACCGGGACAGTCCTATGGCTACACCTTC.